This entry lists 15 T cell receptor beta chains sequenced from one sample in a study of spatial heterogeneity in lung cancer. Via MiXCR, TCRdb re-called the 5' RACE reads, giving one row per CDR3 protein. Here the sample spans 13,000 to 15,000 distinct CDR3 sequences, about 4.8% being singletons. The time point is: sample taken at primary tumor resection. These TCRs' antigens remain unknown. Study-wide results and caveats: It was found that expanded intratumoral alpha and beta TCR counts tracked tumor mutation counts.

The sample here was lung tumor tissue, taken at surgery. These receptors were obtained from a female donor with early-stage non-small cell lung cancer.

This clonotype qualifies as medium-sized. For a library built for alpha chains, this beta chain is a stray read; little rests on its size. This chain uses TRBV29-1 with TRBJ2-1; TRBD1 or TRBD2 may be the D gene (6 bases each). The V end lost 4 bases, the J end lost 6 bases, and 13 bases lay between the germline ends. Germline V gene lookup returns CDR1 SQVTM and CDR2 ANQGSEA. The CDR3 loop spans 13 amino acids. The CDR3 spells CSVGREGGNEQFF. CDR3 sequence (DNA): TGCAGCGTTGGGCGGGAAGGGGGCAATGAGCAGTTCTTC.

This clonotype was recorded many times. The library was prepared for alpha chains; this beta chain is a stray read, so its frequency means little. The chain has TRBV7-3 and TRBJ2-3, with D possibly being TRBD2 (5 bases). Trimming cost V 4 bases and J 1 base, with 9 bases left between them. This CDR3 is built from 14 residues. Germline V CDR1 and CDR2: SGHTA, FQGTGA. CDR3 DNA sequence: TGTGCCAGCAGCTCCGGACTGGGCACAGATACGCAGTATTTT. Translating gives CASSSGLGTDTQYF.

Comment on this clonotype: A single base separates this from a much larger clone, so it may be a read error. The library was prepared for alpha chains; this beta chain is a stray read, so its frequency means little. The CDR3 here is CASRLQSETQHF. In DNA, the CDR3 is TGTGCCAGCAGGCTCCAAAGTGAAACCCAGCATTTT. The rearrangement uses TRBV12-3 or TRBV12-4 and TRBJ1-5; D remains ambiguous. This CDR3 contains 12 residues. Trimming took 6 bases from V and 11 from J, leaving 14 bases between them.

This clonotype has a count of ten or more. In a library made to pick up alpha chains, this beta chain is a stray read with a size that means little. In DNA, the CDR3 is TGTGCCAGCAGCCAGGTCCCCTATGGCTACACCTTC. Translation: CASSQVPYGYTF. The V and J genes are TRBV14 and TRBJ1-2; D call uncertain. This CDR3 spans 12 amino acids. Germline loops: CDR1 SGHDN, CDR2 FVKESK. The V and J ends lost 3 bases and 4 bases respectively, with 6 bases between them.

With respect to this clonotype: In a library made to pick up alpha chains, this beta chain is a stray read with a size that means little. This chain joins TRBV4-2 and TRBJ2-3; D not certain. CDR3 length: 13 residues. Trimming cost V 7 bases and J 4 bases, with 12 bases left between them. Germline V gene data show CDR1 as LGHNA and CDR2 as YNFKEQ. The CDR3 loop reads CASTLLGSDTQYF. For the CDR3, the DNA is TGTGCCAGCACCCTTCTGGGATCAGATACGCAGTATTTT.

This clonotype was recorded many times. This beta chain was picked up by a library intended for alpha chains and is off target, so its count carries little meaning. The CDR3 loop is CASSPDRGSGNEQFF. The CDR3 DNA follows: TGTGCCAGCAGCCCCGACAGGGGATCAGGCAATGAGCAGTTCTTC. The rearrangement joins TRBV7-3 to TRBJ2-1, with 8 bases aligning to TRBD1. This CDR3 spans 15 amino acids. CDR1 is SGHTA and CDR2 is FQGTGA in the germline V gene. Losses at the gene ends were 5 bases for V and 6 bases for J; bases not matched to a gene: 9. Looking up the rest from reference TRBV7-3 and TRBJ2-1 gives the full variable domain: GAGVSQTPSNKVTEKGKYVELRCDPISGHTALYWYRQSLGQGPEFLIYFQGTGAADDSGLPNDRFFAVRPEGSVSTLKIQRTERGDSAVYLCASSPDRGSGNEQFFGPGTRLTVL.

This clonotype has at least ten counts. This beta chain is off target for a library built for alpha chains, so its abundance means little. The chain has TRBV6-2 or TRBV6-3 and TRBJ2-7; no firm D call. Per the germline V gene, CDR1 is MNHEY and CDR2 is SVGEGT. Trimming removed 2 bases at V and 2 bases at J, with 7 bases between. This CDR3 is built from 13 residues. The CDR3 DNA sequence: TGTGCCAGCAGTTACGTGTCCCCCTACGAGCAGTACTTC. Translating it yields CASSYVSPYEQYF.

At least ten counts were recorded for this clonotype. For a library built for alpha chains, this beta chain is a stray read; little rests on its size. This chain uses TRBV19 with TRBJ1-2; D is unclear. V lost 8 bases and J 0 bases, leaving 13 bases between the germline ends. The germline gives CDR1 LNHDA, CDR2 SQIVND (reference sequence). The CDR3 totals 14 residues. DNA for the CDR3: TGTGCCAGTGGGGTCGCAGCAGCTAACTATGGCTACACCTTC. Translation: CASGVAAANYGYTF. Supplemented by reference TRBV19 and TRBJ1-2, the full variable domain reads DGGITQSPKYLFRKEGQNVTLSCEQNLNHDAMYWYRQDPGQGLRLIYYSQIVNDFQKGDIAEGYSVSREKKESFPLTVTSAQKNPTAFYLCASGVAAANYGYTFGSGTRLTVV.

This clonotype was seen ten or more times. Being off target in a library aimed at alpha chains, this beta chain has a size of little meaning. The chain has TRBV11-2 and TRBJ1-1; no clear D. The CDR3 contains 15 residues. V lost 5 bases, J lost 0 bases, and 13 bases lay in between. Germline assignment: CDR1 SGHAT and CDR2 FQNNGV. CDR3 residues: CASSLDGRMNTEAFF. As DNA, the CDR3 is TGTGCCAGCAGCCTCGACGGGAGAATGAACACTGAAGCTTTCTTT.

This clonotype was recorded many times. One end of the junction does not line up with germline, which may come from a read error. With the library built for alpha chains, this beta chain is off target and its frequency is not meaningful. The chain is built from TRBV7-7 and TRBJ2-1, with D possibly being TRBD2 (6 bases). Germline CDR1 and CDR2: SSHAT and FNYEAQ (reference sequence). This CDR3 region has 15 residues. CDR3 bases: TGTGCTAGCAGCGCTAGCGCGCTCTCCTACAATGAGCAGTTCTTC. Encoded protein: CASSASALSYNEQFF.

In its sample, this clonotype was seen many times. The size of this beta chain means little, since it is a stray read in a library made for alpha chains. Here the CDR3 DNA reads TGCGCCAGCAGCCAAGATTTAGGATATCAGCCCCAGCATTTT. Its translation is CASSQDLGYQPQHF. This chain links TRBV4-3 with TRBJ1-5; D is ambiguous. The CDR3 extends over 14 amino acids. Germline V gives CDR1 LGHNA, CDR2 YSLEER. V lost 0 bases, J lost 5 bases, and 8 bases lay in between.

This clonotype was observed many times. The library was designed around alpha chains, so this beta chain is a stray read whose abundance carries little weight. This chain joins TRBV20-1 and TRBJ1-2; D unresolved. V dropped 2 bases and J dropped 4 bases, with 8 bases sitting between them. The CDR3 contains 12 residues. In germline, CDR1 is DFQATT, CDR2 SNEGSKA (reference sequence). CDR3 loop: CSARQNSYGYTF. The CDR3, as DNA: TGCAGTGCTAGACAGAATAGCTATGGCTACACCTTC.

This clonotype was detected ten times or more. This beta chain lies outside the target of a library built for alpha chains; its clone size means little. This CDR3 reads CASSFPGQRSYNEQFF. The CDR3 coding sequence is TGTGCCAGCAGCTTTCCGGGACAGCGATCCTACAATGAGCAGTTCTTC. This chain connects TRBV5-6 to TRBJ2-1; 7 bases align to TRBD1. From germline, CDR1 is SGHDT and CDR2 YYEEEE. The ends lost 2 bases at V and 1 base at J; junction bases unmatched: 6. The CDR3 spans 16 residues.

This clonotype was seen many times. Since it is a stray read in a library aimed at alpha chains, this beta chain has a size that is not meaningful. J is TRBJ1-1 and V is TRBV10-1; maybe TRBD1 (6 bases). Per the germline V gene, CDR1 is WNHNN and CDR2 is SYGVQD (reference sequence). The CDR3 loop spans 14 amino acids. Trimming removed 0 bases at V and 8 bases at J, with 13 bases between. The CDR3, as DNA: TGCGCCAGCAGTGAGTCCTTTGACAGGACCGAAGCTTTCTTT. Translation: CASSESFDRTEAFF.

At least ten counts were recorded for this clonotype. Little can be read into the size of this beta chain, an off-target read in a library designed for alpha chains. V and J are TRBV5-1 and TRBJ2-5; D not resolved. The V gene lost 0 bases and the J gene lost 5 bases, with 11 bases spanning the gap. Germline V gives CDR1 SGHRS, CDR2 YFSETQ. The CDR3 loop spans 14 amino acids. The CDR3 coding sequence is TGCGCCAGCAGCTTGGTAACCACACCCGAGACCCAGTACTTC. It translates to CASSLVTTPETQYF.